This entry concerns a single T cell receptor beta chain. Its antigen is unidentified. PCR amplification relied on 60 Vbeta primers (plus 13 Jbeta primers). Some clones are missing from TCRdb's copy, which holds only in-frame ones; the method was immunoSEQ multiplex PCR. The sample yields 150,000 to 200,000 clones, 77% seen once. The CDR3 covers 16 residues. V lost 0 bases to trimming and J lost 2 bases, with 11 bases between them. Germline V gene data show CDR1 as SGHRS and CDR2 as YFSETQ. These data originate in a study of cytomegalovirus exposure and HLA in healthy donors. Findings and caveats of the study: It was reported that TCR beta sequences correctly inferred the HLA-A and HLA-B alleles for most subjects.

This TCR derives from a young woman in good health and CMV-seronegative. The chain links TRBV5-1 to TRBJ2-2; TRBD2 is a possible D gene (6 bases). Input material: PBMCs. The CDR3 DNA reads as TGCGCCAGCAGCTTGGGTAGCGGACTTAACACCGGGGAGCTGTTTTTT. It codes for CASSLGSGLNTGELFF.